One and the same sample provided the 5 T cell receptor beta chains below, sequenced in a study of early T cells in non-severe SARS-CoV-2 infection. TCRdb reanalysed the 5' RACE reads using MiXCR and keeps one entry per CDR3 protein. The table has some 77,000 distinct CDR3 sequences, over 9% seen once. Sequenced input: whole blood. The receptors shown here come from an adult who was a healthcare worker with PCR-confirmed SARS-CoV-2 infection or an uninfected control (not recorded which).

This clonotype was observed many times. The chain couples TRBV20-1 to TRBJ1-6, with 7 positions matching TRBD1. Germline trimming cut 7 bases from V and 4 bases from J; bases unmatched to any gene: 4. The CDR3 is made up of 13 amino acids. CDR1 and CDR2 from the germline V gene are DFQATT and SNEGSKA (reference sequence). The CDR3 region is CSGSQGYNSPLHF. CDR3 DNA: TGCAGTGGCTCACAGGGGTATAATTCACCCCTCCACTTT.

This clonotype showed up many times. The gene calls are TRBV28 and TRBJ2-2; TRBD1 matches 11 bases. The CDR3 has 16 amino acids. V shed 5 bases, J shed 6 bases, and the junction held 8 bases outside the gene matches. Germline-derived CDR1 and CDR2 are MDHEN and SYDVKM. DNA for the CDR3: TGTGCCAGCAGTAAAGGACAGGGGGCGCTTTCCGGGGAGCTGTTTTTT. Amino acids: CASSKGQGALSGELFF.

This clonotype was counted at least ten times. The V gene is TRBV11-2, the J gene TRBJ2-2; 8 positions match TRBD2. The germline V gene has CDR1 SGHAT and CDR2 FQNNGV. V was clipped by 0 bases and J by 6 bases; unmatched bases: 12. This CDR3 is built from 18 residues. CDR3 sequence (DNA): TGTGCCAGCAGCTTAGATCGGGCAGTAGCGGGGTATCCCGGGGAGCTGTTTTTT. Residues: CASSLDRAVAGYPGELFF. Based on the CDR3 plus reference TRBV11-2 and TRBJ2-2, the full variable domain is EAGVAQSPRYKIIEKRQSVAFWCNPISGHATLYWYQQILGQGPKLLIQFQNNGVVDDSQLPKDRFSAERLKGVDSTLKIQPAKLEDSAVYLCASSLDRAVAGYPGELFFGEGSRLTVL.

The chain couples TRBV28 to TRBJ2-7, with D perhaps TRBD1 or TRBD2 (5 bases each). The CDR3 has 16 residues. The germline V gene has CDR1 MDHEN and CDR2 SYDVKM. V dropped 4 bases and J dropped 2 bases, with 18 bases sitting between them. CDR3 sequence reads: CASSSSMGTVTYEQYF. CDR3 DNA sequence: TGTGCCAGCAGTTCGAGTATGGGGACGGTAACCTACGAGCAGTACTTC.

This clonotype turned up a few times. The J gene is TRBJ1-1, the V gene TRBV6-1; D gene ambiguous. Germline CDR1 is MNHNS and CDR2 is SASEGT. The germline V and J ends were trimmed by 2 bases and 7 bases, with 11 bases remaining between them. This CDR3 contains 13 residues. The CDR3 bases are TGTGCCAGCAGTGAAAGAGGGCTGAATGAAGCTTTCTTT. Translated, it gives CASSERGLNEAFF.